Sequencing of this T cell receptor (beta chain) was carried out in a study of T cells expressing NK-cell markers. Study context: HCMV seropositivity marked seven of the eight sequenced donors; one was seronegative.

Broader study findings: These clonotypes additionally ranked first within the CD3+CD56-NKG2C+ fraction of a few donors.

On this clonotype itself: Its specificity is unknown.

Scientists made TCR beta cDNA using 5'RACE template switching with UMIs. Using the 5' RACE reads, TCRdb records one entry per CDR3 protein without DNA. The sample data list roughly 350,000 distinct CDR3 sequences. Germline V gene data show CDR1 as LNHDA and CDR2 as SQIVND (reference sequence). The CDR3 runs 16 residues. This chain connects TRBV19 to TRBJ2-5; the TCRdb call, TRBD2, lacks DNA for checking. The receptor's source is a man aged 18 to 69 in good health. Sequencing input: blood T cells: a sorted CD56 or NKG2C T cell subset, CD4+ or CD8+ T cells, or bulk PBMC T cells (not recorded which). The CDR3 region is CASSPGTSGPNWTQYF. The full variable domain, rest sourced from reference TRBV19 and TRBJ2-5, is DGGITQSPKYLFRKEGQNVTLSCEQNLNHDAMYWYRQDPGQGLRLIYYSQIVNDFQKGDIAEGYSVSREKKESFPLTVTSAQKNPTAFYLCASSPGTSGPNWTQYFGPGTRLLVL.